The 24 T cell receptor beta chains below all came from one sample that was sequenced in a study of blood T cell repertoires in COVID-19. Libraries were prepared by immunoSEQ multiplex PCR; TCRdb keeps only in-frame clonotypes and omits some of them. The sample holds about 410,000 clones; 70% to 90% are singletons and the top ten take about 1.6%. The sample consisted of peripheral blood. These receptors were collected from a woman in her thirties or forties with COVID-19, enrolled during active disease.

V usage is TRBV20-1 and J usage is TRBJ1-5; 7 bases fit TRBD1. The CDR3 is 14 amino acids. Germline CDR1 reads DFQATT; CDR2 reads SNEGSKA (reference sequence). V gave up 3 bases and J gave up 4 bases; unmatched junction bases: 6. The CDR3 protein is CSASGTELNQPQHF. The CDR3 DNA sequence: TGCAGTGCTAGTGGGACAGAGCTTAATCAGCCCCAGCATTTT.

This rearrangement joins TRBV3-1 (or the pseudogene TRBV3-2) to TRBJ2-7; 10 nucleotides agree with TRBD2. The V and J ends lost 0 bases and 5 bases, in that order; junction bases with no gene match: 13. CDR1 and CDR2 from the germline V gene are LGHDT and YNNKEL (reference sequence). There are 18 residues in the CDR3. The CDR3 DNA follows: TGTGCCAGCAGCCAAGAGAGGGTGGCTAGCGGGGGTCTCGACGAGCAGTACTTC. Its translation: CASSQERVASGGLDEQYF.

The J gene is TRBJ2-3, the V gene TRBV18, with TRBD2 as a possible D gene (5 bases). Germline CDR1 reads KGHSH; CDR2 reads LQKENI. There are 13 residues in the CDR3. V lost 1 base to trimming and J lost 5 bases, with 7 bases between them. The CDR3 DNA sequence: TGTGCCAGCTCACCACAAGAGGGAGATACGCAGTATTTT. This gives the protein CASSPQEGDTQYF.

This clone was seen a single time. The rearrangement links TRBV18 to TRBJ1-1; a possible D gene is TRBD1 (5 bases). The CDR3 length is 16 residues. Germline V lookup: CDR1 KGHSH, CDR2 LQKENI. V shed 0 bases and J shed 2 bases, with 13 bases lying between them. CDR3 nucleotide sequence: TGTGCCAGCTCACCACCGGTACGGGGGGGTAACACTGAAGCTTTCTTT. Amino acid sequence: CASSPPVRGGNTEAFF.

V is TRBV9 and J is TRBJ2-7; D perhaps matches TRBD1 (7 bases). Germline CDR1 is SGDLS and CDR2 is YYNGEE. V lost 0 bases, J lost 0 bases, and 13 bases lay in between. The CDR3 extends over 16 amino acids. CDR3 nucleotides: TGTGCCAGCAGCGTAGGTGGAGGGGGCGTCTCCTACGAGCAGTACTTC. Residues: CASSVGGGGVSYEQYF.

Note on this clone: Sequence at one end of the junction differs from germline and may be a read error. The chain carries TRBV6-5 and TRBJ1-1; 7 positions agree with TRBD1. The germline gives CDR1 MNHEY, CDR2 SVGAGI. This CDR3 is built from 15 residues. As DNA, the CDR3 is TGTGCCAGCAGAAACTCCCAGGGGGTGAAGACTGAAGCTTTCTTT. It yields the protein CASRNSQGVKTEAFF.

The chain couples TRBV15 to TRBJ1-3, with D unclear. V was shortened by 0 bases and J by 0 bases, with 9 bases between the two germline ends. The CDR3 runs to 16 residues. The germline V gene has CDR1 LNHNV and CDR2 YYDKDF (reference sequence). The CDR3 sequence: CATSRDPGSSGNTIYF. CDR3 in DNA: TGTGCCACCAGCAGAGATCCGGGAAGCTCTGGAAACACCATATATTTT.

The CDR3 region has the DNA TGTGCCAGCCCCTCCGCCAGGGCTGGGAACACTGAAGCTTTCTTT. This gives the protein CASPSARAGNTEAFF. The rearrangement joins TRBV28 to TRBJ1-1, with a weak D call TRBD1 (5 bases). Trimming shortened V by 8 bases and J by 1 base, and 17 bases separated the two germline ends. Germline V gene lookup returns CDR1 MDHEN and CDR2 SYDVKM. The CDR3 totals 15 residues.

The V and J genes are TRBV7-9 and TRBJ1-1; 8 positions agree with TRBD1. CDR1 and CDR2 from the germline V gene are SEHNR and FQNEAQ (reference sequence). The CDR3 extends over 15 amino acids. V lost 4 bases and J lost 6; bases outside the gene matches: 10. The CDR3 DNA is TGTGCCAGCAGCTCTTACAGGGGGTTTTTTTCTGAAGCTTTCTTT. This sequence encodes CASSSYRGFFSEAFF.

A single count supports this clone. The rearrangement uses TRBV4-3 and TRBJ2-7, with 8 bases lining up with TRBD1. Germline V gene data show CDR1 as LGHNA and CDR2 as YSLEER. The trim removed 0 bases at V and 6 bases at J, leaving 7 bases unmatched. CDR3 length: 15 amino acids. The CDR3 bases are TGCGCCAGCAGCCAAGATCAGGGGGCGCAGAGCGAGCAGTACTTC. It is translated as CASSQDQGAQSEQYF.

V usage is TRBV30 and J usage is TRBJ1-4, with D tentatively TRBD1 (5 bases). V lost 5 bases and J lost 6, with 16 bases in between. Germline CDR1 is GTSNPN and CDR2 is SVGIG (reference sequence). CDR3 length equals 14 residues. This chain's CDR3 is CAWLRDSHYEKLFF. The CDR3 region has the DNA TGTGCCTGGTTAAGAGACAGCCATTATGAAAAACTGTTTTTT.

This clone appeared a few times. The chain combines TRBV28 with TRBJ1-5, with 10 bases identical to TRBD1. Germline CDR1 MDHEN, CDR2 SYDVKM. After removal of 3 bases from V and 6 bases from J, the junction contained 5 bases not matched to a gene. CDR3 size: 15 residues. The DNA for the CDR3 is TGTGCCAGCAGTTTCGGGACAGGGGTTGTTCAGCCCCAGCATTTT. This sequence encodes CASSFGTGVVQPQHF. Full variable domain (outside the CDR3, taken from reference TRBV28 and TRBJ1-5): DVKVTQSSRYLVKRTGEKVFLECVQDMDHENMFWYRQDPGLGLRLIYFSYDVKMKEKGDIPEGYSVSREKKERFSLILESASTNQTSMYLCASSFGTGVVQPQHFGDGTRLSIL.

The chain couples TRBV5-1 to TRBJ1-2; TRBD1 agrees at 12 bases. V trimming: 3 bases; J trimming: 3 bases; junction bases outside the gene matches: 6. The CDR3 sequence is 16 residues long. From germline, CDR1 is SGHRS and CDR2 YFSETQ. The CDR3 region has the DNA TGCGCCAGCAGCTGGGGACAGGGGGCGCGGTACTATGGCTACACCTTC. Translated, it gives CASSWGQGARYYGYTF.

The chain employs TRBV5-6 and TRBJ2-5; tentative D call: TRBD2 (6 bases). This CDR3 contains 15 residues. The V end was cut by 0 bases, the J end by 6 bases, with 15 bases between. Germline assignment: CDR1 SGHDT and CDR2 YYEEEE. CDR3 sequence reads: CASSLEVLAYQTQYF. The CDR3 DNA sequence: TGTGCCAGCAGCTTGGAAGTACTAGCCTATCAGACCCAGTACTTC.

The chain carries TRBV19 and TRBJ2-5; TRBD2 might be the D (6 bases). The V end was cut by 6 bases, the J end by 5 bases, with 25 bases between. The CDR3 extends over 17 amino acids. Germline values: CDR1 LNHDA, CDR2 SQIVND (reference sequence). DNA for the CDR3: TGTGCCAGTAGCCCCCCGGCGGGTGGAACTGGAGGGGAGACCCAGTACTTC. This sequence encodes CASSPPAGGTGGETQYF.

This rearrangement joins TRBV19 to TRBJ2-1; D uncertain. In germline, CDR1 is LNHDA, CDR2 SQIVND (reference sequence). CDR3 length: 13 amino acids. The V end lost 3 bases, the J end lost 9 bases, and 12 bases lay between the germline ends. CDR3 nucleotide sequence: TGTGCCAGTAGTATCAGGCCGGTTTTTGAGCAGTTCTTC. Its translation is CASSIRPVFEQFF.

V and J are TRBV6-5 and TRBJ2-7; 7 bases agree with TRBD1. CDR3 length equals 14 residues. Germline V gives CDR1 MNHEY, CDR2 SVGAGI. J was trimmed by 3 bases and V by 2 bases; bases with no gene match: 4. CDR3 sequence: CASSYRGDSYEQYF. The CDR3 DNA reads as TGTGCCAGCAGTTACAGAGGGGACAGCTACGAGCAGTACTTC.

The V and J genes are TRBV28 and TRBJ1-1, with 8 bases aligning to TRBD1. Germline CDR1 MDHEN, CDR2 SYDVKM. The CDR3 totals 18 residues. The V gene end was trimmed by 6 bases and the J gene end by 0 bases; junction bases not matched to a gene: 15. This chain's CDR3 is CASSAGGAGGPMNTEAFF. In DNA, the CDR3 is TGTGCCAGCAGCGCCGGAGGGGCAGGGGGCCCGATGAACACTGAAGCTTTCTTT. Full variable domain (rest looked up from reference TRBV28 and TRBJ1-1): DVKVTQSSRYLVKRTGEKVFLECVQDMDHENMFWYRQDPGLGLRLIYFSYDVKMKEKGDIPEGYSVSREKKERFSLILESASTNQTSMYLCASSAGGAGGPMNTEAFFGQGTRLTVV.

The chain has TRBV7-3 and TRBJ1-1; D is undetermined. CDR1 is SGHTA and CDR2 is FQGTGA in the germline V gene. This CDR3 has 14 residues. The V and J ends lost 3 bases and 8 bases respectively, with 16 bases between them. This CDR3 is CASSFQAGLREAFF. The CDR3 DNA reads TGTGCCAGCAGCTTTCAGGCAGGATTAAGAGAAGCTTTCTTT.

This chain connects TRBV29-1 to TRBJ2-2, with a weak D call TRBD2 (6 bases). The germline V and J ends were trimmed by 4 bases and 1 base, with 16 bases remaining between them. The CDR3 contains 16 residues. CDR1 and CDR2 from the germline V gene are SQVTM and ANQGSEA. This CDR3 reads CSVAGVGGGNTGELFF. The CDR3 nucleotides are TGCAGCGTTGCGGGCGTGGGGGGAGGGAACACCGGGGAGCTGTTTTTT.

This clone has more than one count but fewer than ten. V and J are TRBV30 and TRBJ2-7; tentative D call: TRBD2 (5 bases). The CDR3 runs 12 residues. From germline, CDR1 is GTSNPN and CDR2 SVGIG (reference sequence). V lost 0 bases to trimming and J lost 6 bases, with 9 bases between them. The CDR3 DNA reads TGTGCCTGGAGTGTACCGGGGTTCGAGCAGTACTTC. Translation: CAWSVPGFEQYF.

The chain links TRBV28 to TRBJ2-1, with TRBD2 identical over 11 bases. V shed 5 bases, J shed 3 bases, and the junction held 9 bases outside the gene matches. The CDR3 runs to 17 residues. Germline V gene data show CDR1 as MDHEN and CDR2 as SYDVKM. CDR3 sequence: CASSPRLAGGLYNEQFF. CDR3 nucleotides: TGTGCCAGCAGTCCAAGGTTAGCGGGAGGGCTCTACAATGAGCAGTTCTTC.

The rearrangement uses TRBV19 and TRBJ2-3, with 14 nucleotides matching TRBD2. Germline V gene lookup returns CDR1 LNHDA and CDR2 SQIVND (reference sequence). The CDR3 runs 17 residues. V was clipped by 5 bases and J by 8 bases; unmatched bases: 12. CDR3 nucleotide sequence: TGTGCCAGTAGTCACCGGACTAGCGGGGGGCAGTTCCGTACGCAGTATTTT. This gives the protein CASSHRTSGGQFRTQYF.

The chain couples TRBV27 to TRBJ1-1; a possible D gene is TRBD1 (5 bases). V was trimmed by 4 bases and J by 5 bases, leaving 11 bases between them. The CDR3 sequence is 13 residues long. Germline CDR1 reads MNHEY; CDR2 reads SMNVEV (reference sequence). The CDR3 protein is CASSSGRDTEAFF. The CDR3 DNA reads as TGTGCCAGCAGTTCGGGCAGGGATACTGAAGCTTTCTTT.